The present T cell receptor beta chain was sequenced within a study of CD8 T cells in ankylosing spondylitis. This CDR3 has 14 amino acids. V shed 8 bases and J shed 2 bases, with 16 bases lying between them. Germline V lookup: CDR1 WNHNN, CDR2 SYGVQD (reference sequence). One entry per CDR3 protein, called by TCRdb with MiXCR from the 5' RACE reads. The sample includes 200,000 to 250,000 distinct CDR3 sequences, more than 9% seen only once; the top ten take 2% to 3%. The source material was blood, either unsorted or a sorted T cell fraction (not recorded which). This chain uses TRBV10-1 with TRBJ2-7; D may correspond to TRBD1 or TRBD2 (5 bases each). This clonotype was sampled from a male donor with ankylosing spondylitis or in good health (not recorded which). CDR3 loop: CASGSGTPPYEQYF. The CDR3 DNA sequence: TGCGCCAGCGGGTCCGGGACGCCCCCCTACGAGCAGTACTTC.